This paragraph covers one T cell receptor (beta chain) sequence. Germline V gene sequence: CDR1 SGHTA, CDR2 FQGNSA. The CDR3 contains 14 residues. With V trimmed by 3 bases and J by 5 bases, 2 bases remained unmatched. The sample belongs to a study of T-cell reconstitution after alpha-beta-depleted transplantation in children. This sample's TCRbeta library carried unique molecular identifier barcodes. One entry per CDR3 protein results from TCRdb running MiXCR on the PCR reads. The sample lists around 600,000 distinct CDR3 sequences, around 16% seen once, with 1.1% in the top ten. Specimen: PBMCs from the stem cell graft donor, collected from the stem cell graft. The genes are TRBV7-2 and TRBJ2-3, with 10 positions matching TRBD2. The clonotype originates from a human donor who donated a stem cell graft to a child with acute myeloid leukemia. CDR3 loop: CASSFSGGIDTQYF. The CDR3 DNA reads TGTGCCAGCAGCTTTAGCGGGGGGATAGATACGCAGTATTTT.